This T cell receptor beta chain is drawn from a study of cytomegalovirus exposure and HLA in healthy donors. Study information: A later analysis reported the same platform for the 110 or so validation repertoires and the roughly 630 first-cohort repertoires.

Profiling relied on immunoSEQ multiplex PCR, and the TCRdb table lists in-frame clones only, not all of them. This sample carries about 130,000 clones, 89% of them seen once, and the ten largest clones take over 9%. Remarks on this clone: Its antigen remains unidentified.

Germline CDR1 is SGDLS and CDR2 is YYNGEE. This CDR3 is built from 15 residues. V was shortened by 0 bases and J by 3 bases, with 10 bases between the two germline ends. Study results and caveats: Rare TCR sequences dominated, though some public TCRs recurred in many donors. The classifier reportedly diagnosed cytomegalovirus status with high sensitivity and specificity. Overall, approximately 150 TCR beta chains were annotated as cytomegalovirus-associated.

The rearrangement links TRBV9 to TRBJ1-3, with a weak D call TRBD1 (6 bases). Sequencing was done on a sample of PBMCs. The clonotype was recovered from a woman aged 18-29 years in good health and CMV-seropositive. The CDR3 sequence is CASSVGSRGGNTIYF. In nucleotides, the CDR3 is TGTGCCAGCAGCGTAGGCTCCAGGGGTGGAAACACCATATATTTT.